This entry lists 19 T cell receptor beta chains sequenced from one sample in a study of CD8 T cells in ankylosing spondylitis. A single record per CDR3 protein comes from TCRdb applying MiXCR to the 5' RACE reads. The sample has 120,000 or so distinct CDR3 sequences; approximately 15% are singletons. The specimen was blood, either unsorted or a sorted T cell fraction (not recorded which). The receptors derive from a female donor with ankylosing spondylitis or in good health (not recorded which).

This chain uses TRBV5-1 with TRBJ2-1, with D hard to call. V lost 4 bases to trimming and J lost 0 bases, with 8 bases between them. Looked up from germline, CDR1 is SGHRS and CDR2 is YFSETQ. The CDR3 extends over 14 amino acids. The CDR3 nucleotides read TGCGCCAGCAGCCCGACCCCCTCCTACAATGAGCAGTTCTTC. It codes for CASSPTPSYNEQFF.

This clonotype was picked up many times. The chain links TRBV6-4 to TRBJ2-3; D gene unclear. CDR1 and CDR2 from the germline V gene are MRHNA and SNTAGT. The CDR3 covers 16 residues. Trimming cost V 0 bases and J 0 bases, with 10 bases left between them. The DNA of the CDR3 is TGTGCCAGCAGTGACTCGGAGACACCTAGCACAGATACGCAGTATTTT. It yields the protein CASSDSETPSTDTQYF.

This clonotype was recorded many times. The chain recombines TRBV28 with TRBJ2-5, with 9 bases that match TRBD2. J lost 5 bases, V lost 1 base, and 8 bases had no gene match. Germline assignment: CDR1 MDHEN and CDR2 SYDVKM. The CDR3 runs to 16 residues. The CDR3: CASSLSTGLAGETQYF. The CDR3, as DNA: TGTGCCAGCAGTTTATCGACGGGGCTAGCGGGGGAGACCCAGTACTTC.

There are many counts of this clonotype. The chain carries TRBV12-3 or TRBV12-4 and TRBJ1-5; D gene ambiguous. The CDR3 has 15 amino acids. Trimming removed 8 bases from V and 1 base from J, with 15 bases in between. DNA of the CDR3: TGTGCCAGCGCATGGGTCGCGGGGAGCAATCAGCCCCAGCATTTT. The encoded protein is CASAWVAGSNQPQHF.

At least ten counts were recorded for this clonotype. The chain uses TRBV3-1 and TRBJ2-1; D perhaps matches TRBD1 (5 bases). CDR3 length: 16 amino acids. Germline values: CDR1 LGHDT, CDR2 YNNKEL (reference sequence). V was shortened by 4 bases and J by 3 bases, with 16 bases between the two germline ends. The CDR3 DNA reads TGTGCCAGCAGCCTGACTCAGGGTGGTAACTACAATGAGCAGTTCTTC. It specifies CASSLTQGGNYNEQFF.

This clonotype was seen more than once but under ten times. The chain has TRBV3-1 and TRBJ2-3; TRBD2 aligns across 11 bases. The length of the CDR3 is 15 residues. J lost 5 bases, V lost 2 bases, and 3 bases had no gene match. CDR1 is LGHDT, CDR2 YNNKEL, per germline (reference sequence). In DNA, the CDR3 is TGTGCCAGCAGCCAATTAGCGGGGGGGCTAGATACGCAGTATTTT. The encoded protein is CASSQLAGGLDTQYF.

This clonotype showed up many times. The chain uses TRBV7-2 and TRBJ1-4, with 9 bases fitting TRBD1. There are 15 residues in the CDR3. Germline V gene sequence: CDR1 SGHTA, CDR2 FQGNSA. With V trimmed by 5 bases and J by 5 bases, 6 bases remained unmatched. The CDR3 sequence is CASSLWTGENEKLFF. The DNA for the CDR3 is TGTGCCAGCAGCCTCTGGACAGGGGAGAATGAAAAACTGTTTTTT.

This clonotype was counted at least ten times. The rearrangement uses TRBV5-1 and TRBJ1-5; D ambiguous. The ends were cut back, 4 bases at V and 4 bases at J, with 12 bases in the middle. Germline V gives CDR1 SGHRS, CDR2 YFSETQ. The CDR3 contains 14 residues. The CDR3 DNA follows: TGCGCCAGCAGCATCAAAGACTTAAATCAGCCCCAGCATTTT. The encoded protein is CASSIKDLNQPQHF.

This clonotype was observed many times. This chain joins TRBV6-5 and TRBJ2-3; maybe TRBD2 (5 bases). The CDR3 has 11 amino acids. Trimming cost V 5 bases and J 6 bases, with 6 bases left between them. Germline values: CDR1 MNHEY, CDR2 SVGAGI. The chain's CDR3 is CASSRGDTQYF. In nucleotides, the CDR3 is TGTGCCAGCAGTCGCGGGGATACGCAGTATTTT.

The CDR3 nucleotides read TGTGCCAGCTCACCACAAGCCGGACAGTCCTACAATGAGCAGTTCTTC. Translated, it gives CASSPQAGQSYNEQFF. The rearrangement joins TRBV18 to TRBJ2-1; D may be TRBD1 (6 bases). The CDR3 has 16 residues. Germline V CDR1 and CDR2: KGHSH, LQKENI. With 1 base removed from V and 1 base from J, the gap between germline ends came to 11 bases.

V gene TRBV27 combines with J gene TRBJ2-2; a weak D match, TRBD2 (5 bases). Germline assignment: CDR1 MNHEY and CDR2 SMNVEV (reference sequence). Between the trimmed V and J ends, which lost 5 bases and 0 bases, there was a span of 7 bases. The CDR3 is 14 residues long. The CDR3 reads CASSLLANTGELFF. Written as DNA, the CDR3 is TGTGCCAGCAGTCTACTAGCGAACACCGGGGAGCTGTTTTTT.

This clonotype is categorized as medium-sized. The chain recombines TRBV5-1 with TRBJ2-2; D remains ambiguous. V was cut by 4 bases and J by 10 bases, with 17 bases left in between. CDR1 SGHRS and CDR2 YFSETQ come from the germline V gene. The CDR3 has 14 amino acids. The CDR3 spells CASSPEAVWEELFF. CDR3 in DNA: TGCGCCAGCAGCCCCGAGGCAGTGTGGGAGGAGCTGTTTTTT.

This clonotype was recorded many times. The chain joins TRBV29-1 to TRBJ1-5, with D unresolved. The V end was cut by 0 bases, the J end by 7 bases, with 7 bases between. The length of the CDR3 is 12 residues. Looked up from germline, CDR1 is SQVTM and CDR2 is ANQGSEA. The CDR3 region has the DNA TGCAGCGTTGAAGAGGGAGGACAGCCCCAGCATTTT. This translates into CSVEEGGQPQHF. The variable domain in full, completed from reference TRBV29-1 and TRBJ1-5, reads SAVISQKPSRDICQRGTSLTIQCQVDSQVTMMFWYRQQPGQSLTLIATANQGSEATYESGFVIDKFPISRPNLTFSTLTVSNMSPEDSSIYLCSVEEGGQPQHFGDGTRLSIL.

This clonotype was seen many times. The chain recombines TRBV10-3 with TRBJ1-1; D remains ambiguous. The V gene's germline CDR1 is ENHRY and CDR2 SYGVKD. Trimming pared 6 bases from V and 4 bases from J, leaving 9 bases between. The CDR3 runs to 12 residues. CDR3 DNA sequence: TGTGCCATCAGAAAAAGCAGCACTGAAGCTTTCTTT. Its protein product is CAIRKSSTEAFF.

The table lists this clonotype with many counts. This chain links TRBV10-3 with TRBJ1-2, with D unclear. The V end was cut by 4 bases, the J end by 7 bases, with 22 bases between. The germline V gene encodes CDR1 ENHRY and CDR2 SYGVKD. The CDR3 is 16 amino acids. The CDR3 is CAISGEVWESFRGYTF. In DNA, the CDR3 is TGTGCCATCAGTGGAGAGGTTTGGGAGAGTTTTCGTGGCTACACCTTC.

This clonotype showed up just a few times. The CDR3: CANPAVRSYNEQFF. As DNA, the CDR3 is TGTGCCAACCCAGCGGTCCGCTCCTACAATGAGCAGTTCTTC. This chain uses TRBV19 with TRBJ2-1, with D perhaps TRBD2 (5 bases). This CDR3 contains 14 residues. Trimming removed 10 bases at V and 0 bases at J, with 13 bases between. CDR1 LNHDA and CDR2 SQIVND come from the germline V gene (reference sequence). Combining the CDR3 with reference TRBV19 and TRBJ2-1 gives the whole variable domain DGGITQSPKYLFRKEGQNVTLSCEQNLNHDAMYWYRQDPGQGLRLIYYSQIVNDFQKGDIAEGYSVSREKKESFPLTVTSAQKNPTAFYLCANPAVRSYNEQFFGPGTRLTVL.

This clonotype was detected many times. The genes are TRBV20-1 and TRBJ1-5; D is ambiguous. Trimming left V 6 bases short and J 0 bases short, with 15 bases between. The germline V gene has CDR1 DFQATT and CDR2 SNEGSKA (reference sequence). The CDR3 has 15 residues. The CDR3 DNA is TGCAGTGCCTTCTTGGGCCCTTATAGCAATCAGCCCCAGCATTTT. It codes for CSAFLGPYSNQPQHF.

The sample holds a few counts of this clonotype. This chain uses TRBV10-3 with TRBJ2-5, with D possibly matching TRBD1 (5 bases). The CDR3 covers 14 residues. Germline CDR1 ENHRY, CDR2 SYGVKD. V was shortened by 3 bases and J by 2 bases, with 10 bases between the two germline ends. The CDR3 nucleotides read TGTGCCATCAGTGAAAGGGGCGAGCAAGAGACCCAGTACTTC. Its translation: CAISERGEQETQYF.

The table lists this clonotype with a few counts. The chain employs TRBV20-1 and TRBJ2-7; D might be TRBD1 or TRBD2, each matching 6 bases. The germline CDR1 and CDR2 sequences are DFQATT and SNEGSKA (reference sequence). This CDR3 has 14 residues. V was trimmed by 2 bases and J by 2 bases, leaving 13 bases between them. In DNA, the CDR3 is TGCAGTGCTAGAAACGATCGGGGGCCCTACGAGCAGTACTTC. It yields the protein CSARNDRGPYEQYF.